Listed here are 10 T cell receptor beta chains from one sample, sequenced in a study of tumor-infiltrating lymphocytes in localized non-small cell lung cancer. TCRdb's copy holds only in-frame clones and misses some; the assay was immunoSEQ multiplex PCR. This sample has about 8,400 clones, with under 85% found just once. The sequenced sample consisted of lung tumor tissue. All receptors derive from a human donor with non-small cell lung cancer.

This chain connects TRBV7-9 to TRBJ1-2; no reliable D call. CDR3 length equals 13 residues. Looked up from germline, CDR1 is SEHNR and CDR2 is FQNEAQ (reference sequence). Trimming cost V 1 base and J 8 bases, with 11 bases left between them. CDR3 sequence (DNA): TGTGCCAGCAGCTTAGGGGCAGTTTCAGGCTACACCTTC. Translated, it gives CASSLGAVSGYTF.

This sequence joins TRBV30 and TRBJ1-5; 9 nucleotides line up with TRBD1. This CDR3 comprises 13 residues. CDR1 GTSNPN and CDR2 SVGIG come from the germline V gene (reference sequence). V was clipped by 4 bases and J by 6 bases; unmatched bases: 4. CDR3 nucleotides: TGTGCCTGGACGGGACAGGGCGGTCAGCCCCAGCATTTT. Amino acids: CAWTGQGGQPQHF.

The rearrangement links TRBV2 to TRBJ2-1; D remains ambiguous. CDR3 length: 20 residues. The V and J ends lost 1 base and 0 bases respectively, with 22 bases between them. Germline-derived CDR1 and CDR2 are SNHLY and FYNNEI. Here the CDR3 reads CASSEVRGKERATSYNEQFF. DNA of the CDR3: TGTGCCAGCAGTGAAGTTCGTGGGAAGGAGCGAGCGACCTCCTACAATGAGCAGTTCTTC.

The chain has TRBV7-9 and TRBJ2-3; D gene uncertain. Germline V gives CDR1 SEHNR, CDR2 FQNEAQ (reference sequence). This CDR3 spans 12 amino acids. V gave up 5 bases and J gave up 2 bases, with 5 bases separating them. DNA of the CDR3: TGTGCCAGCAGCGGGAACACAGATACGCAGTATTTT. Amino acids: CASSGNTDTQYF.

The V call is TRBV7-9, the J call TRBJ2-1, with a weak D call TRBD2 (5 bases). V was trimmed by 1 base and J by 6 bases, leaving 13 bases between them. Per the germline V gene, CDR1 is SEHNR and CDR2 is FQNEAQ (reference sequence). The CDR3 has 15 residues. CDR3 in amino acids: CASSLEGGGANEQFF. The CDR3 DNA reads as TGTGCCAGCAGCTTAGAAGGAGGCGGCGCCAATGAGCAGTTCTTC.

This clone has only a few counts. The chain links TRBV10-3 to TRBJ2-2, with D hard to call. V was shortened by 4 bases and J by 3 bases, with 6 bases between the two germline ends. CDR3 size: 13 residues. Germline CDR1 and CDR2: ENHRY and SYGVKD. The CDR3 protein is CAISGKDTGELFF. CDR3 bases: TGTGCCATCAGTGGGAAAGACACCGGGGAGCTGTTTTTT.

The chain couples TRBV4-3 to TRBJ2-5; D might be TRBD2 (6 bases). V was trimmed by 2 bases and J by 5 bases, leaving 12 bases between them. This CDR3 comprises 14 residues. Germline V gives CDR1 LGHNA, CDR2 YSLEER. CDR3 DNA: TGCGCCAGCAGCCAACGGCGGGGCGCCGAGACCCAGTACTTC. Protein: CASSQRRGAETQYF.

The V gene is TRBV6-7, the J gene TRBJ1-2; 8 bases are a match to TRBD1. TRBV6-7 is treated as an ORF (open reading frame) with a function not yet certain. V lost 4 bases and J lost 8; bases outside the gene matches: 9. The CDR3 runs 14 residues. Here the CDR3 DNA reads TGTGCCAGCAGTTTCCGGACAGGGCGGTACGGCTACACCTTC. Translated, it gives CASSFRTGRYGYTF.

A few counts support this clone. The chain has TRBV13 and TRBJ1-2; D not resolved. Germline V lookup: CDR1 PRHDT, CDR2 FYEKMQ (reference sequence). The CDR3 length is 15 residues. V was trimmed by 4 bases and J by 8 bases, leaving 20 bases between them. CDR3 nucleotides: TGTGCCAGCAGCTACGGCGGCACCTTGGGAGAAGGCTACACCTTC. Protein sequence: CASSYGGTLGEGYTF.

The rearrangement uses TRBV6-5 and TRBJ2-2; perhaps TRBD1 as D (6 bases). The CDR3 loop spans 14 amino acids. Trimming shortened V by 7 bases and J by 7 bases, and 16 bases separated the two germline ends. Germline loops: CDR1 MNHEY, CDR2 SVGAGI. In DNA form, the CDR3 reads TGTGCCAGCATCGGACGTAGGGGGAACGGGGAGCTGTTTTTT. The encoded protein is CASIGRRGNGELFF.